The following is a T cell receptor beta chain sequence with its context. Its binding antigen is unknown. Qualities for individual bases were not recorded, and no much larger clone is one base off. The cohort comprised fewer than 700 healthy bone marrow donors. Cohort members were all nominally healthy when sampled, although unrecorded immune exposures were likely present. The donor was CMV seropositive and was included in the group of 300 or so seropositive cohort members. A peripheral blood sample was provided by each donor, and peripheral blood mononuclear cells were used for TCR beta sequencing. Genomic DNA was extracted from the blood cell samples with the Qiagen DNeasy Blood Extraction Kit. The data originate from a study of cytomegalovirus exposure and HLA in healthy donors (dated by TCRdb to the late 2010s). Describing the broader study: An earlier analysis of 587 of the donors reported about 260 Gb of sequence data and some 110 million unique TCR beta sequences obtained from roughly 170 million T cells. The number of donors typed differed by locus, with 629-630 for A, B, C, DRB1 and DQB1, 522 for DQA1, 600 to 610 for DPA1, and under 490 for DPB1. An earlier analysis of 500 to 650 of the donors applied high-throughput TCR beta sequencing to assess whether each TCR beta V gene segment acted as functional or pseudogenic. The study combined high-throughput TCR immunosequencing, statistical association of individual TCRs with disease status, and machine learning to predict cytomegalovirus infection status. To study patterns of TCR occurrence, a later analysis re-analyzed previously published TCR beta repertoires from around 700 donors and added high-resolution HLA genotyping. About 310 gigabases of sequencing data and roughly 90 million unique TCR sequences were included in an early release covering roughly 600 HLA-typed donors. The aim of the study was to test whether cataloging public T cell receptors could identify signatures of past pathogen exposure. The later analysis used no new phenotypic data to find candidate immune exposures, relying instead on TCR beta sequences and their occurrence across donors. Of the roughly 420 genotyped donors, 80% to 90% were placed in the genetic ancestry cluster associated with self-reported Caucasian donors. The study profiled the T cell repertoires of hundreds of subjects by immunosequencing and related them to cytomegalovirus serostatus. HLA typing covered class I and class II loci at four-digit resolution. Donor age, sex, ethnicity and CMV serostatus were collected together with the repertoire data. All discovery cohort repertoires had been generated on a single sequencing platform. A handful of DR-DQ haplotypes were handled as single units for association and clustering because linkage in the cohort was strong. In a later genetic analysis, genome-wide SNP genotypes for about three fifths of the roughly 670 donors were used, and that subset was treated as a discovery cohort. Besides the first cohort of more than 650 subjects, a separate validation cohort made up of over 95 different subjects was used. Among about 400 genotyped donors of the cohort, an average of about 220,000 unique TCR beta nucleotide sequences was sequenced per donor, of which about 19% were non-productive.

Counted from cysteine to phenylalanine, this CDR3 has 15 amino acids. Only the CDR3 region is kept as DNA, spanning 45 bases read in frame from base 1. Looking up the germline V gene yields CDR1 SGHDN and CDR2 FVKESK. V loses 4 bases, J loses 5 bases, and the germline ends lie 14 bases apart. Libraries came from the immunoSEQ multiplex PCR assay. For the multiplex PCR, a mixture combining 60 forward primers for TCR Vbeta segments and 13 reverse primers for TCR Jbeta segments was used. Amplification of the CDR3 region of rearranged TCR beta genes was performed with a multiplex PCR assay on genomic DNA. On the Illumina HiSeq System, the amplified TCR beta libraries were sequenced as 87-base-pair reads. As for the original processing: A later analysis tallied roughly 76 million unique TCR beta chains across the 666 repertoires, and approximately 12 million of those chains were shared by two or more donors. A nearest-neighbor algorithm error-corrected the raw reads and collapsed the reads into unique sequences, merging closely related sequences to remove PCR and sequencing errors. CDR3 sequences were aligned to IMGT reference sequences to assign V, D and J gene segments. For a sequence to be retained, a match of at least six nucleotides to both a V gene segment and a J gene segment was required. A rearrangement was called productive if the CDR3 had no stop codons and remained in frame with V and J, and every other rearrangement was called non-productive. Following IMGT convention, CDR3 was defined as the stretch from the second conserved V-encoded cysteine up to the conserved J-encoded phenylalanine. In an earlier analysis of more than 550 of the donors, sequences lacking an unambiguous match to a single V gene segment were excluded. In an earlier analysis of approximately 590 of the donors, V segments were called functional above 56.7% productive rearrangements and were called segregating when the between-donor standard deviation exceeded 5%. A statistical classification framework was built for diagnosing cytomegalovirus status from the catalog of TCR beta chain sequences. V and J gene assignment, in a later analysis, came from comparing TCR nucleotide sequences with IMGT/GENE-DB human TR gene sequences. The TCRdist pipeline was used in a later analysis to assign CDR3 sequences and most-parsimonious VDJ recombination scenarios. A later analysis defined each TCR beta chain by its CDR3 amino acid sequence plus V-gene family, and excluded reads lacking a unique V-gene family. As a way to deal with suspected cross-contamination and a sequencing artifact, a later analysis dropped hundreds of nucleotide sequences that were highly shared and had low generation probability. In a later analysis, a clonal expansion index was calculated for each public chain from normalized within-repertoire ranks of inferred template counts. Generation probabilities in a later analysis came from a VDJ recombination model fitted to out-of-frame rearrangements, and those results were checked against IGoR. Hypergeometric tests were used in a later analysis to score TCR-TCR, TCR-HLA and TCR-CMV co-occurrence, with a repertoire-size bias correction applied to the TCR pairs. False discovery rates were estimated in a later analysis by permuting HLA or CMV assignments 20 times. In a later analysis, co-occurring TCRs were grouped with DBSCAN, and TCRdist sequence similarity was added when clustering was performed within HLA-allele-positive subsets. Repertoires with fewer than 30,000 or more than 120,000 public chains, plus five repertoires with anomalous nucleotide sharing, were excluded from co-occurrence clustering. The immuneACCESS repertoire file appears here via TCRdb, limited to in-frame rearrangements. These files lack a portion of the clones; in checked studies, under half of the deficit traces to unresolved V genes, and the cause of the others is not known. V and J calls and clone size are those listed in that table; D and trimming were worked out from the DNA. This sample comprises about 98,000 clones, approximately 83% of them detected only once. Clones ranked in the top ten supply under 4.5% of the sample.

What the work shows at the level of the full study, not this receptor alone: Some IMGT-functional V segments, including TRBV6-2 and TRBV6-3, could not be told apart with the 87-base-pair reads, so those segments were excluded. In a later analysis, 16,951 TCR beta sequences were associated with specific HLA alleles at a false discovery rate of 0.05. According to a later genetic analysis, donors in an Asian-associated ancestry cluster had fewer N-insertions in productive TCRs than the approximately 630-donor mean. The study gave a list of around 170 TCR beta chains associated with cytomegalovirus. When HLA alleles, especially DR and DQ, strongly co-occurred, attributing TCR associations to individual alleles was difficult. Most TCR sequences were observed very rarely across donors, whereas some public TCRs were present in many individuals. Cytomegalovirus status was reported to be diagnosed by the classifier with high specificity and sensitivity in both the original and validation cohorts. In a later genetic analysis, a missense DCLRE1C variant was associated with V-gene and J-gene trimming of TCR beta chains, and the association was replicated in an independent cohort. The presence/absence analyses assumed that sequencing depth was roughly uniform across donors, and that assumption may not be true. According to a later analysis, TCR association rates differed among HLA loci, with DRB1 alleles showing the most associated TCRs and HLA-C alleles showing the fewest. A later analysis found that most CMV-associated TCR beta chains appeared HLA-restricted, with HLA associations seemingly driven largely by CMV exposure. In this cohort, only TCR beta chains were sequenced, and detectable features were limited by the absence of alpha or paired-chain data. It was suggested by the authors that the approach could potentially be generalized to other disease states and immunological phenotypes. A later analysis found that HLA-associated TCR beta chains were more clonally expanded and had lower generation probabilities than equally common non-associated chains. According to a later analysis, parvovirus B19, influenza, CMV and Epstein-Barr virus appeared linked to several top co-occurrence clusters. Three of the identified cytomegalovirus-associated TCR beta chains were confirmed in vitro to be specific for cytomegalovirus antigens. Because some donors lacked HLA typing at each locus, the association tests relied only on the typed subset. Because counts were too low, around 18 rarely observed V segments, including chromosome 9 orphons, were left out of the earlier analysis of 500 to 750 of the donors. Correlated functional status among segregating V segments might be attributable to linkage disequilibrium, but an unknown experimental factor could not be ruled out. A further reported finding was that TCR beta sequences accurately predicted the HLA-A and HLA-B alleles for most subjects in the first cohort. A group of highly shared sequence variants was considered likely to be a technical artifact of the sequencing pipeline. In an earlier analysis of approximately 590 of the donors, most TCR beta V segments appeared in productive rearrangements about 87% or about 30% of the time, broadly matching IMGT annotations. For the cohort, immune exposure information was limited to CMV serostatus.

This clonotype originated in a female donor in good health and CMV-seropositive. Sequenced material: PBMCs. The rearrangement joined TRBV14 to TRBJ1-4; TRBD1 is a possible D gene, resting on 5 matching bases. CDR3 loop: CASSRGTVENEKLFF. The DNA reads as follows: TGTGCCAGCAGCCGCGGGACGGTCGAGAATGAAAAACTGTTTTTT.